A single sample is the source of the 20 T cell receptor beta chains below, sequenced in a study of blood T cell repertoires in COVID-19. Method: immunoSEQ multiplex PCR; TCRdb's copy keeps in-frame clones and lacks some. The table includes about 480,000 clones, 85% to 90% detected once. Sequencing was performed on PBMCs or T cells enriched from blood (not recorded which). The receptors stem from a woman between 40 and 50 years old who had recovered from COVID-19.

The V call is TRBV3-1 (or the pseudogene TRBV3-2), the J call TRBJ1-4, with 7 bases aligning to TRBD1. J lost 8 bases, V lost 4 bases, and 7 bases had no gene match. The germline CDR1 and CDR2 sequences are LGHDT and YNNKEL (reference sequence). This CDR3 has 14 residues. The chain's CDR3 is CASSLQGVGEKLFF. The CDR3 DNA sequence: TGTGCCAGCAGCCTCCAGGGGGTAGGGGAAAAACTGTTTTTT.

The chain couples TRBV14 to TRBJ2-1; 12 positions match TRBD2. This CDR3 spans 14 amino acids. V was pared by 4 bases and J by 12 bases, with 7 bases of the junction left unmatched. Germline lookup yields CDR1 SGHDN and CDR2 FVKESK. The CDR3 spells CASSLGLAGKGQFF. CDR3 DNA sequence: TGTGCCAGCAGCCTTGGACTAGCGGGGAAGGGGCAGTTCTTC.

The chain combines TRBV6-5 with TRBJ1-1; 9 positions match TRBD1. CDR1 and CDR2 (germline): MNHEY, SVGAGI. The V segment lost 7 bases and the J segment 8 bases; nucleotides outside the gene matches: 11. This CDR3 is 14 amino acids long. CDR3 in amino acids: CASTSGTGIREAFF. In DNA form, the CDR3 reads TGTGCCAGCACTTCCGGGACAGGGATCAGGGAAGCTTTCTTT.

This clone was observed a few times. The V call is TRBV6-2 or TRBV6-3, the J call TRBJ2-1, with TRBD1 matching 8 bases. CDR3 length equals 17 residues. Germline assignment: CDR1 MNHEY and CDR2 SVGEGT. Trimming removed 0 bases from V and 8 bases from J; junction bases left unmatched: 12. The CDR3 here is CASSYSRQGWGIDEQFF. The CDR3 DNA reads TGTGCCAGCAGTTACTCCAGACAGGGGTGGGGGATCGATGAGCAGTTCTTC.

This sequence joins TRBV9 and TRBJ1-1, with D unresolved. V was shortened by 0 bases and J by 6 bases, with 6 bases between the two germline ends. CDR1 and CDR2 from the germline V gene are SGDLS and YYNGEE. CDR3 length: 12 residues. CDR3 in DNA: TGTGCCAGCAGCGTAGTTAGTTCTGAAGCTTTCTTT. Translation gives CASSVVSSEAFF.

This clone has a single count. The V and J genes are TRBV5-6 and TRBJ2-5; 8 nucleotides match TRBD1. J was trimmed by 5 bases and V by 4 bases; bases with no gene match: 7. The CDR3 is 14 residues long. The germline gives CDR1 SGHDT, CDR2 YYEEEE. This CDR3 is CASSVDRERETQYF. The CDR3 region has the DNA TGTGCCAGCAGCGTGGACAGGGAACGGGAGACCCAGTACTTC.

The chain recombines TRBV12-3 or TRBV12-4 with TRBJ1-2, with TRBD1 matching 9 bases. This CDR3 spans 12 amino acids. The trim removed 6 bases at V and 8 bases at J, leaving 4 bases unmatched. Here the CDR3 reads CASSRDREGYTF. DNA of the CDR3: TGTGCCAGCAGCCGGGACAGGGAAGGCTACACCTTC.

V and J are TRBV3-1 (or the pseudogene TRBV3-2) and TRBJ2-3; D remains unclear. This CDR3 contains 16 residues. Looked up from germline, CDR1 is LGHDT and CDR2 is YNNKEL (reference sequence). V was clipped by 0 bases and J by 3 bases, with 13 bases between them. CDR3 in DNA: TGTGCCAGCAGCCAAGAGTCTAGTTTCGTAACAGATACGCAGTATTTT. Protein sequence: CASSQESSFVTDTQYF.

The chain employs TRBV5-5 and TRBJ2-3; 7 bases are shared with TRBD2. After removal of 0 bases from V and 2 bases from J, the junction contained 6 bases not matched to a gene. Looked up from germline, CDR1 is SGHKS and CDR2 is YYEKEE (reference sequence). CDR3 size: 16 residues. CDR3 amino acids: CASSLDPSGATDTQYF. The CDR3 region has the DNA TGTGCCAGCAGCTTGGATCCCAGCGGGGCCACAGATACGCAGTATTTT. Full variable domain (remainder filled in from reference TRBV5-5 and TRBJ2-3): DAGVTQSPTHLIKTRGQQVTLRCSPISGHKSVSWYQQVLGQGPQFIFQYYEKEERGRGNFPDRFSARQFPNYSSELNVNALLLGDSALYLCASSLDPSGATDTQYFGPGTRLTVL.

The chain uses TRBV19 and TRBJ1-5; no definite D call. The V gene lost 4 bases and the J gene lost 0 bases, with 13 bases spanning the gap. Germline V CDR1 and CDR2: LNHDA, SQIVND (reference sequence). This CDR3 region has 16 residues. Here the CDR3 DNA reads TGTGCCAGTAGTAAATGGTCAGGTATTAGCAATCAGCCCCAGCATTTT. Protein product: CASSKWSGISNQPQHF.

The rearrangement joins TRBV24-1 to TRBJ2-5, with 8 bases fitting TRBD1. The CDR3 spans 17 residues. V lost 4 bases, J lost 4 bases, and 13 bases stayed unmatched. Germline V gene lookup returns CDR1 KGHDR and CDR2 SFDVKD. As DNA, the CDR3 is TGTGCCACCAGTGACCCCAGGGACAGGATAACCGGAGAGACCCAGTACTTC. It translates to CATSDPRDRITGETQYF.

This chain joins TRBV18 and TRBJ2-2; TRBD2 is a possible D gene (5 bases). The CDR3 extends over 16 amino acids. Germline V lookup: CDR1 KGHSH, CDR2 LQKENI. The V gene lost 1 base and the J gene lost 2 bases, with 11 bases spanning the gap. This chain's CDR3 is CASSPREISNTGELFF. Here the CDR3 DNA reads TGTGCCAGCTCACCACGGGAGATTAGTAACACCGGGGAGCTGTTTTTT.

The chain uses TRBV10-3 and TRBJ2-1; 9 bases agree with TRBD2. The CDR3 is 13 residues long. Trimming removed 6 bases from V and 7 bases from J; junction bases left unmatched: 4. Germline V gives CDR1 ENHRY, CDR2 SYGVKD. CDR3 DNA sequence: TGTGCCATCAGGACTAGCGGAAGGAATGAGCAGTTCTTC. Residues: CAIRTSGRNEQFF.

The CDR3 DNA reads as TGTGCCAGCAGCCTAGGGGGTTCCGCTGGAAACACCATATATTTT. Encoded protein: CASSLGGSAGNTIYF. The chain carries TRBV28 and TRBJ1-3, with a weak D call TRBD1 (6 bases). The CDR3 totals 15 residues. The germline V gene encodes CDR1 MDHEN and CDR2 SYDVKM. With 6 bases removed from V and 2 bases from J, the gap between germline ends came to 14 bases.

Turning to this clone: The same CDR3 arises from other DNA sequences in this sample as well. The CDR3 nucleotides are TGTGCCAGCAGCTCACCGGGACTAGGGAACTACGAGCAGTACTTC. Translation gives CASSSPGLGNYEQYF. The gene calls are TRBV5-4 and TRBJ2-7; 8 bases fit TRBD2. Unmatched junction bases numbered 8, after V lost 3 bases and J lost 3 bases. The CDR3 has 15 amino acids. The V gene's germline CDR1 is SGHNT and CDR2 YYREEE (reference sequence).

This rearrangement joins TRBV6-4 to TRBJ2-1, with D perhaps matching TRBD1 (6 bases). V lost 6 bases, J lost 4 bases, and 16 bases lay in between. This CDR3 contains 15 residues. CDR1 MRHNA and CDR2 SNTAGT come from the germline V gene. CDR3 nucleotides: TGTGCCAGCAGCCTGGGACAAGGCCCGTACAATGAGCAGTTCTTC. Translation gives CASSLGQGPYNEQFF.

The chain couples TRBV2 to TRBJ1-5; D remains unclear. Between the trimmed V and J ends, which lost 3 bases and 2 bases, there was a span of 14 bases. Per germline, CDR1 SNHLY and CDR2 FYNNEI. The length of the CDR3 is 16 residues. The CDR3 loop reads CASSEGGISRNQPQHF. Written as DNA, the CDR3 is TGTGCCAGCAGTGAGGGAGGTATTAGTCGCAATCAGCCCCAGCATTTT.

The CDR3 nucleotides are TGCGCCAGCAGCCAAGTCCCTAGCGGAATCCAAGAGACCCAGTACTTC. Protein product: CASSQVPSGIQETQYF. The J gene is TRBJ2-5, the V gene TRBV4-3; 7 positions match TRBD2. CDR3 length equals 16 residues. J gave up 1 base and V 1 base, and 6 bases lay outside the gene matches. Germline V CDR1 and CDR2: LGHNA, YSLEER.

The CDR3 region is CASRSKQLEQYF. Written as DNA, the CDR3 is TGTGCCAGCAGATCAAAACAGTTGGAGCAGTACTTC. The chain carries TRBV7-9 and TRBJ2-7; D is unclear. CDR3 size: 12 residues. CDR1 and CDR2 (germline): SEHNR, FQNEAQ (reference sequence). Trimming left V 6 bases short and J 7 bases short, with 13 bases between.

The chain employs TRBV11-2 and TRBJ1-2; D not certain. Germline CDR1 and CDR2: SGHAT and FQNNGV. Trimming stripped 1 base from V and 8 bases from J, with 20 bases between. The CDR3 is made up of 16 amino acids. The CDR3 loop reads CASSLGVPQFPRGYTF. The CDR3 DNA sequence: TGTGCCAGCAGCTTAGGCGTACCACAGTTTCCACGCGGCTACACCTTC. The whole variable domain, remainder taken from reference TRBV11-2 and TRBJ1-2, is EAGVAQSPRYKIIEKRQSVAFWCNPISGHATLYWYQQILGQGPKLLIQFQNNGVVDDSQLPKDRFSAERLKGVDSTLKIQPAKLEDSAVYLCASSLGVPQFPRGYTFGSGTRLTVV.